This T cell receptor (beta chain) was retrieved from a study of OX40 agonist ivuxolimab in advanced cancers. The repertoire was sequenced with immunoSEQ multiplex PCR; TCRdb's copy has only in-frame clones and lacks some. The repertoire has about 62,000 clones, less than 85% of them found once; the top ten carry about a tenth. The CDR3 has 14 amino acids. V dropped 4 bases and J dropped 1; count of bases not matched to a gene: 3. Germline loops: CDR1 SEHNR, CDR2 FQNEAQ (reference sequence). The chain employs TRBV7-9 and TRBJ1-1; 7 bases align to TRBD1. The input for sequencing was CD4+ or CD8+ T cells sorted from blood, taken in a trial of the OX40 agonist ivuxolimab. The sequence was collected from an adult with an advanced solid tumor such as melanoma, head and neck, liver or kidney cancer. The CDR3 nucleotides are TGTGCCAGCAGCTCGGGACAGCCGAACACTGAAGCTTTCTTT. This sequence encodes CASSSGQPNTEAFF. Full variable domain (missing parts from reference TRBV7-9 and TRBJ1-1): DTGVSQNPRHKITKRGQNVTFRCDPISEHNRLYWYRQTLGQGPEFLTYFQNEAQLEKSRLLSDRFSAERPKGSFSTLEIQRTEQGDSAMYLCASSSGQPNTEAFFGQGTRLTVV.